This paragraph reports one T cell receptor beta chain. Template switching by 5'RACE produced TCR cDNA, adding a universal primer site and UMIs. MiXCR, run by TCRdb on the 5' RACE reads, gives a single entry per CDR3 protein. The sample includes some 300,000 distinct CDR3 sequences, under 9% of them seen just once. In germline, CDR1 is MGHRA, CDR2 YSYEKL. Unmatched junction bases numbered 20, after V lost 3 bases and J lost 0 bases. CDR3 size: 22 residues. The data stem from a study of T cells after yellow fever vaccination. This receptor was obtained from a man aged 18 to 30 who received the YFV17D yellow fever vaccine. Sequencing was performed on CD4+ T cells sorted from PBMCs, taken 5 days after the yellow fever booster vaccination. V and J are TRBV4-1 and TRBJ2-4; 10 positions agree with TRBD2. The CDR3 bases are TGCGCCAGCAGCCAGGATCCCAGGGCTAGCGGGGGCCCCCCCTTAGCCAAAAACATTCAGTACTTC. It encodes CASSQDPRASGGPPLAKNIQYF.